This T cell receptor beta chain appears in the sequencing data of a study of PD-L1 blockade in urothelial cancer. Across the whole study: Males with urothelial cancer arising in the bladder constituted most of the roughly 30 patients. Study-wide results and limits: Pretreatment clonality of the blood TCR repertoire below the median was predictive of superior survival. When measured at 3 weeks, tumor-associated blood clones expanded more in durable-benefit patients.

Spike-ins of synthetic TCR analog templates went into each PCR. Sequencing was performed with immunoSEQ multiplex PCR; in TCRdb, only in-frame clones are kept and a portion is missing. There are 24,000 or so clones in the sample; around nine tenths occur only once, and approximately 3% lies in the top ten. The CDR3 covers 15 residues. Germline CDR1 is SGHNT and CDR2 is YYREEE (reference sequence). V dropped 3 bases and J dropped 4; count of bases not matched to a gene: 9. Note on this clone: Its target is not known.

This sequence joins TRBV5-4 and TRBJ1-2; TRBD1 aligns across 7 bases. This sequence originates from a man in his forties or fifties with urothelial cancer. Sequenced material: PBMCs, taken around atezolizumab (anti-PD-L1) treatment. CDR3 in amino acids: CASSSKQGSGYGYTF. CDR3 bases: TGTGCCAGCAGCTCGAAACAGGGGTCGGGCTATGGCTACACCTTC.